Each of the 4 T cell receptor beta chains below was sequenced from the same sample in a study of blood T cells in healthy people across ages (dated by TCRdb to between 2014 and 2017). Receptor libraries were prepared by 5' RACE. The sequencer listed for this sample is Illumina HiSeq 2500. A second roughly 7 to 11 cycle PCR used a sample-barcoded 5' primer and a J-beta primer mix. TCRdb reran the public reads through fastp at Q25 and MiXCR, keeping productive beta chains. Under each unique CDR3 protein, matching rows form one entry showing the most common genes and DNA. The sample profile shows 780,000 or so distinct CDR3 sequences; more than 50% of them were found once. Roughly 25% of the sample lies in the top ten. The sample taken for sequencing was blood. The receptors come from a man aged 40-49 years in good health.

The DNA for the CDR3 is TGTGCCAGCAGTTTGCGGACTAGTCTTAGCAATGAGCAGTTCTTC. Translating it yields CASSLRTSLSNEQFF. V and J are TRBV28 and TRBJ2-1; 7 nucleotides match TRBD2. CDR3 length equals 15 residues. Trimming removed 3 bases from V and 6 bases from J; junction bases left unmatched: 8. Germline assignment: CDR1 MDHEN and CDR2 SYDVKM.

V and J are TRBV3-1 and TRBJ1-2; the D gene is possibly TRBD1 (5 bases). Looked up from germline, CDR1 is LGHDT and CDR2 is YNNKEL (reference sequence). The CDR3 runs 16 residues. Trimming took off 4 bases at V and 2 bases at J, with 17 bases between the two ends. CDR3 protein: CASSRITGLENYGYTF. The CDR3 coding sequence is TGTGCCAGCAGCCGTATTACAGGTCTCGAGAACTATGGCTACACCTTC.

The rearrangement joins TRBV5-6 to TRBJ2-3; 8 bases are a match to TRBD2. The V and J ends lost 0 bases and 0 bases, in that order; junction bases with no gene match: 12. This CDR3 spans 19 amino acids. Germline V gives CDR1 SGHDT, CDR2 YYEEEE. Here the CDR3 reads CASSLASGGFISSTDTQYF. In DNA, the CDR3 is TGTGCCAGCAGCTTGGCAAGCGGGGGATTTATATCTAGCACAGATACGCAGTATTTT.

This clonotype was picked up one time. A junction boundary mismatches the germline segment, possibly from a read error. The CDR3 reads CATRDSRNYGYTF. CDR3 sequence (DNA): TGTGCCACCAGGGATTCCAGGAACTATGGCTACACCTTC. This chain joins TRBV24-1 and TRBJ1-2; D is unclear. The CDR3 has 13 residues. Germline V gene sequence: CDR1 KGHDR, CDR2 SFDVKD.